One and the same sample provided the 26 T cell receptor beta chains below, sequenced in a study of memory CD4+ T cells and cytomegalovirus serostatus. Single viable CD3+CD4+CD8-CD45RO+ cells were sorted as the memory CD4+ T cells. Assay: immunoSEQ multiplex PCR; the TCRdb copy retains only in-frame clones and omits some. The sample carries more than 45,000 clones, roughly 74% recorded once. Sequencing was performed on memory CD4+ T cells from blood. These receptors were obtained from an adult in good health and CMV-seropositive.

The chain combines TRBV19 with TRBJ1-1; 8 bases align to TRBD1. The V gene end was trimmed by 5 bases and the J gene end by 8 bases; junction bases not matched to a gene: 10. Germline V gene data show CDR1 as LNHDA and CDR2 as SQIVND (reference sequence). CDR3 size: 14 residues. CDR3: CASSPLGQGLEAFF. In DNA form, the CDR3 reads TGTGCCAGTAGTCCCCTTGGACAGGGACTAGAAGCTTTCTTT.

This clone was recorded a few times. The chain uses TRBV18 and TRBJ1-1; D is uncertain. The CDR3 is made up of 13 amino acids. Between the trimmed V and J ends, which lost 3 bases and 7 bases, there was a span of 12 bases. In germline, CDR1 is KGHSH, CDR2 LQKENI. The CDR3 here is CASSPLTDREAFF. The CDR3 bases are TGTGCCAGCTCACCTCTCACCGATCGTGAAGCTTTCTTT.

The CDR3 DNA reads as TGTGCCAGCAGCCATTCACAGGGGATATCCTACGAGCAGTACTTC. Protein product: CASSHSQGISYEQYF. The chain links TRBV7-2 to TRBJ2-7; TRBD1 matches 7 bases. Germline assignment: CDR1 SGHTA and CDR2 FQGNSA. With 5 bases clipped from V and 1 base from J, the junction kept 8 bases outside the gene matches. The CDR3 has 15 residues.

This rearrangement joins TRBV5-1 to TRBJ1-1; TRBD1 might be the D (5 bases). V lost 0 bases and J lost 0, with 15 bases in between. Germline lookup yields CDR1 SGHRS and CDR2 YFSETQ. This CDR3 region has 17 residues. CDR3 coding DNA: TGCGCCAGCAGCTTGGGATTCGAGGGGCAGATGAACACTGAAGCTTTCTTT. It codes for CASSLGFEGQMNTEAFF. The full variable domain, completed using reference TRBV5-1 and TRBJ1-1, is KAGVTQTPRYLIKTRGQQVTLSCSPISGHRSVSWYQQTPGQGLQFLFEYFSETQRNKGNFPGRFSGRQFSNSRSEMNVSTLELGDSALYLCASSLGFEGQMNTEAFFGQGTRLTVV.

CDR3 bases: TGCGCCAGCAGCTTGGGGTATCGGGGGACAACAGATACGCAGTATTTT. This sequence encodes CASSLGYRGTTDTQYF. The chain is built from TRBV5-1 and TRBJ2-3, with D perhaps TRBD1 or TRBD2 (6 bases each). Per germline, CDR1 SGHRS and CDR2 YFSETQ. V dropped 0 bases and J dropped 3 bases, with 14 bases sitting between them. This CDR3 has 16 amino acids.

The chain joins TRBV6-5 to TRBJ1-2; no reliable D call. The CDR3 is made up of 15 amino acids. The V gene lost 7 bases and the J gene lost 8 bases, with 23 bases spanning the gap. Germline V gives CDR1 MNHEY, CDR2 SVGAGI. In nucleotides, the CDR3 is TGTGCCAGCAATCCAACCCGGGCCGACAAAGGGGGCTACACCTTC. Translation: CASNPTRADKGGYTF.

The gene calls are TRBV19 and TRBJ1-5; D is unresolved. V dropped 6 bases and J dropped 0 bases, with 3 bases sitting between them. The CDR3 length is 12 residues. CDR1 LNHDA and CDR2 SQIVND come from the germline V gene (reference sequence). The chain's CDR3 is CASRGSNQPQHF. CDR3 bases: TGTGCCAGTAGGGGTAGCAATCAGCCCCAGCATTTT.

The chain is built from TRBV2 and TRBJ2-6; no reliable D call. The CDR3 has 15 residues. The germline V and J ends were trimmed by 9 bases and 1 base, with 13 bases remaining between them. Germline CDR1 and CDR2: SNHLY and FYNNEI. CDR3 amino acids: CARGSIGSGANVLTF. The DNA of the CDR3 is TGTGCCAGAGGGTCCATTGGGTCTGGGGCCAACGTCCTGACTTTC.

The V and J genes are TRBV5-1 and TRBJ2-5; D is ambiguous. Germline V gene sequence: CDR1 SGHRS, CDR2 YFSETQ. The germline V and J ends were trimmed by 1 base and 2 bases, with 6 bases remaining between them. CDR3 length equals 13 residues. The CDR3 sequence is CASSLYPQETQYF. The DNA of the CDR3 is TGCGCCAGCAGCTTGTACCCACAAGAGACCCAGTACTTC.

The chain couples TRBV4-1 to TRBJ2-7; 11 positions agree with TRBD1. With 4 bases clipped from V and 5 bases from J, the junction kept 13 bases outside the gene matches. CDR3 length equals 17 residues. Germline CDR1 is MGHRA and CDR2 is YSYEKL. CDR3 bases: TGCGCCAGCAGCCCCCAAGAGAGGGACAGGGGGATCCACGAGCAGTACTTC. Translation gives CASSPQERDRGIHEQYF.

The chain's CDR3 is CASSTSGTGNYGYTF. In DNA, the CDR3 is TGTGCCAGCTCAACCTCCGGGACAGGGAACTATGGCTACACCTTC. V is TRBV18 and J is TRBJ1-2; 9 bases are shared with TRBD1. Germline V gene lookup returns CDR1 KGHSH and CDR2 LQKENI. V shed 5 bases, J shed 2 bases, and the junction held 6 bases outside the gene matches. This CDR3 is built from 15 residues.

The chain uses TRBV6-5 and TRBJ1-2, with D possibly matching TRBD1 (6 bases). Germline loops: CDR1 MNHEY, CDR2 SVGAGI. The CDR3 loop spans 14 amino acids. Between the trimmed V and J ends, which lost 6 bases and 8 bases, there was a span of 19 bases. This CDR3 is CASRHLTGYGGYTF. CDR3 nucleotide sequence: TGTGCCAGCAGGCACCTAACAGGGTACGGCGGCTACACCTTC.

This chain connects TRBV7-2 to TRBJ2-1; tentative D call: TRBD1 (6 bases). Trimming pared 4 bases from V and 3 bases from J, leaving 16 bases between. The germline CDR1 and CDR2 sequences are SGHTA and FQGNSA. The CDR3 totals 16 residues. DNA of the CDR3: TGTGCCAGCAGCTCAGATCCGGGACACGTCTACAATGAGCAGTTCTTC. Protein product: CASSSDPGHVYNEQFF.

The J gene is TRBJ2-7, the V gene TRBV4-1; D is tentatively TRBD1 or TRBD2 (5 bases each). The CDR3 sequence is 14 residues long. Per germline, CDR1 MGHRA and CDR2 YSYEKL. The V end lost 2 bases, the J end lost 5 bases, and 13 bases lay between the germline ends. In DNA form, the CDR3 reads TGCGCCAGCAGCCAACAAAGGGGAGCAAACGAGCAGTACTTC. Encoded protein: CASSQQRGANEQYF.

The chain carries TRBV7-9 and TRBJ2-3, with 7 bases lining up with TRBD2. V dropped 5 bases and J dropped 3; count of bases not matched to a gene: 5. The CDR3 has 14 residues. Per the germline V gene, CDR1 is SEHNR and CDR2 is FQNEAQ (reference sequence). CDR3 protein: CASSTVGGTDTQYF. The CDR3 bases are TGTGCCAGCAGCACCGTGGGAGGGACAGATACGCAGTATTTT.

The chain uses TRBV7-6 and TRBJ2-5, with 11 bases matching TRBD2. This CDR3 comprises 15 residues. Germline V gene sequence: CDR1 SGHVS, CDR2 FNYEAQ. V trimming: 1 base; J trimming: 5 bases; junction bases outside the gene matches: 3. CDR3 nucleotides: TGTGCCAGCAGCTTAGGTGCTAGCGGGGGGGAGACCCAGTACTTC. This codes for CASSLGASGGETQYF.

This clone has more than one count but fewer than ten. This sequence joins TRBV11-2 and TRBJ2-1, with D tentatively TRBD1 or TRBD2 (5 bases each). V was shortened by 3 bases and J by 5 bases, with 8 bases between the two germline ends. The CDR3 sequence is 13 residues long. The germline V gene encodes CDR1 SGHAT and CDR2 FQNNGV. CDR3 in DNA: TGTGCCAGCAGCTTCGGGGCTAACAATGAGCAGTTCTTC. This codes for CASSFGANNEQFF.

This chain links TRBV7-9 with TRBJ1-2; 8 positions match TRBD1. There are 17 residues in the CDR3. J lost 5 bases, V lost 5 bases, and 16 bases had no gene match. Germline CDR1 and CDR2: SEHNR and FQNEAQ (reference sequence). The DNA for the CDR3 is TGTGCCAGCAGCACGCGACAGGGGCCCCAAGTATCATATGGCTACACCTTC. It yields the protein CASSTRQGPQVSYGYTF. Together with reference TRBV7-9 and TRBJ1-2, the CDR3 gives the full variable domain: DTGVSQNPRHKITKRGQNVTFRCDPISEHNRLYWYRQTLGQGPEFLTYFQNEAQLEKSRLLSDRFSAERPKGSFSTLEIQRTEQGDSAMYLCASSTRQGPQVSYGYTFGSGTRLTVV.

The CDR3 nucleotides read TGTGCCAGCAGCGCCAGTCGAGGTGTTAACACTGAAGCTTTCTTT. Protein product: CASSASRGVNTEAFF. This chain connects TRBV7-2 to TRBJ1-1; D gene uncertain. CDR3 length equals 15 residues. Germline CDR1 is SGHTA and CDR2 is FQGNSA. The V end lost 5 bases, the J end lost 2 bases, and 15 bases lay between the germline ends.

The chain couples TRBV7-8 to TRBJ1-2, with D unresolved. Germline V gene lookup returns CDR1 SGHVS and CDR2 FQNEAQ. The V end was cut by 0 bases, the J end by 2 bases, with 10 bases between. The CDR3 has 15 residues. The CDR3 loop reads CASSLALRENYGYTF. CDR3 bases: TGTGCCAGCAGCTTAGCCCTTAGGGAGAACTATGGCTACACCTTC.

The genes are TRBV15 and TRBJ2-1; 9 nucleotides match TRBD2. The CDR3 consists of 14 residues. Germline CDR1 and CDR2: LNHNV and YYDKDF (reference sequence). The ends lost 0 bases at V and 10 bases at J; junction bases unmatched: 4. CDR3 in amino acids: CATSRDLSGGEQFF. The CDR3 nucleotides are TGTGCCACCAGCAGAGATCTCAGCGGGGGGGAGCAGTTCTTC. The full variable domain, rest sourced from reference TRBV15 and TRBJ2-1, is DAMVIQNPRYQVTQFGKPVTLSCSQTLNHNVMYWYQQKSSQAPKLLFHYYDKDFNNEADTPDNFQSRRPNTSFCFLDIRSPGLGDTAMYLCATSRDLSGGEQFFGPGTRLTVL.

The chain recombines TRBV19 with TRBJ2-7, with D perhaps matching TRBD1 (6 bases). The length of the CDR3 is 14 residues. V shed 4 bases and J shed 0 bases, with 10 bases lying between them. Germline V CDR1 and CDR2: LNHDA, SQIVND (reference sequence). CDR3 sequence reads: CASSRGLSSYEQYF. DNA for the CDR3: TGTGCCAGTAGTAGGGGGCTTAGCTCCTACGAGCAGTACTTC.

The chain carries TRBV13 and TRBJ2-3, with TRBD2 matching 7 bases. The CDR3 extends over 16 amino acids. J lost 6 bases, V lost 1 base, and 10 bases had no gene match. From germline, CDR1 is PRHDT and CDR2 FYEKMQ (reference sequence). The CDR3 nucleotides are TGTGCCAGCAGCTTAGACCAGGCTAGCGGTACGGATACGCAGTATTTT. The encoded protein is CASSLDQASGTDTQYF.

This clone is a singleton in its sample. The chain links TRBV6-5 to TRBJ2-1, with D unclear. Trimming stripped 0 bases from V and 15 bases from J, with 12 bases between. The CDR3 extends over 12 amino acids. Germline-derived CDR1 and CDR2 are MNHEY and SVGAGI. Here the CDR3 DNA reads TGTGCCAGCAGTTACTCGAATTCTAGGTGGTTCTTC. Encoded protein: CASSYSNSRWFF.

V is TRBV19 and J is TRBJ2-5, with 10 bases matching TRBD1. Germline V gene lookup returns CDR1 LNHDA and CDR2 SQIVND (reference sequence). The CDR3 has 15 residues. With 3 bases clipped from V and 5 bases from J, the junction kept 6 bases outside the gene matches. CDR3: CASSMGQGIRETQYF. In DNA, the CDR3 is TGTGCCAGTAGTATGGGACAGGGGATTAGGGAGACCCAGTACTTC. Filled out from reference TRBV19 and TRBJ2-5, the complete variable domain reads DGGITQSPKYLFRKEGQNVTLSCEQNLNHDAMYWYRQDPGQGLRLIYYSQIVNDFQKGDIAEGYSVSREKKESFPLTVTSAQKNPTAFYLCASSMGQGIRETQYFGPGTRLLVL.

The rearrangement links TRBV7-3 to TRBJ2-5, with 14 nucleotides matching TRBD2. Germline V lookup: CDR1 SGHTA, CDR2 FQGTGA. The CDR3 length is 16 residues. Trimming removed 5 bases from V and 1 base from J; junction bases left unmatched: 3. Here the CDR3 DNA reads TGTGCCAGCAGCCCCGGACTAGCGGGGGGCCAAGAGACCCAGTACTTC. Amino acids: CASSPGLAGGQETQYF.